The 8 T cell receptor beta chains in this list originate from one sample, sequenced in a study of blood T cell repertoires in COVID-19. Sequencing used immunoSEQ multiplex PCR; TCRdb keeps in-frame clones, though not all of them. The sample records 190,000 or so clones, 80% to 90% being singletons. The specimen sequenced was peripheral blood. These receptors originate from a woman aged 18-30 years who had recovered from COVID-19.

V is TRBV14 and J is TRBJ2-3, with D tentatively TRBD1 (6 bases). Looked up from germline, CDR1 is SGHDN and CDR2 is FVKESK. V lost 5 bases, J lost 3 bases, and 15 bases lay in between. CDR3 length: 15 residues. The CDR3 sequence: CASSDKGGWTDTQYF. CDR3 in DNA: TGTGCCAGCAGCGACAAAGGGGGATGGACAGATACGCAGTATTTT.

The rearrangement links TRBV3-1 (or the pseudogene TRBV3-2) to TRBJ2-7; D may be TRBD1 (7 bases). Trimming cost V 1 base and J 6 bases, with 10 bases left between them. Germline lookup yields CDR1 LGHDT and CDR2 YNNKEL (reference sequence). The CDR3 covers 13 residues. In DNA form, the CDR3 reads TGTGCCAGCAGCCAAGTCCAGGGGGGCGAGCAGTACTTC. It translates to CASSQVQGGEQYF.

The chain is built from TRBV7-2 and TRBJ1-5; perhaps TRBD1 as D (5 bases). The germline V and J ends were trimmed by 1 base and 2 bases, with 12 bases remaining between them. The CDR3 spans 16 residues. CDR1 SGHTA and CDR2 FQGNSA come from the germline V gene. The CDR3 protein is CASSLVGGGGNQPQHF. DNA for the CDR3: TGTGCCAGCAGCTTAGTGGGGGGGGGAGGCAATCAGCCCCAGCATTTT.

V and J are TRBV19 and TRBJ1-2, with 8 bases lining up with TRBD1. The germline V gene has CDR1 LNHDA and CDR2 SQIVND (reference sequence). The CDR3 contains 15 residues. V shed 2 bases and J 2 bases; nucleotides not matched to a gene: 4. CDR3 in amino acids: CASSITGGANYGYTF. DNA of the CDR3: TGTGCCAGTAGTATAACAGGGGGTGCAAACTATGGCTACACCTTC.

The CDR3 region is CASSPLAGTTDTQYF. CDR3 coding DNA: TGTGCCAGCAGTCCACTAGCGGGGACGACAGATACGCAGTATTTT. The chain uses TRBV6-5 and TRBJ2-3, with 10 bases lining up with TRBD2. Germline CDR1 reads MNHEY; CDR2 reads SVGAGI. This CDR3 spans 15 amino acids. V gave up 5 bases and J gave up 3 bases; unmatched junction bases: 5.

This chain connects TRBV4-3 to TRBJ2-2; D is undetermined. V was pared by 0 bases and J by 4 bases, with 15 bases between. The germline V gene encodes CDR1 LGHNA and CDR2 YSLEER. The CDR3 totals 17 residues. The CDR3 nucleotides read TGCGCCAGCAGCCAAGATACTAATAGAGTCGGCACCGGGGAGCTGTTTTTT. This encodes CASSQDTNRVGTGELFF.

This clone was detected ten times or more. V is TRBV20-1 and J is TRBJ1-2; D gene ambiguous. V was cut by 3 bases and J by 6 bases, with 11 bases left in between. This CDR3 spans 12 amino acids. CDR1 and CDR2 (germline): DFQATT, SNEGSKA (reference sequence). CDR3 nucleotide sequence: TGCAGTGCTAGTCCCATCGGGGATGGCTACACCTTC. Translation gives CSASPIGDGYTF.

The chain uses TRBV3-1 (or the pseudogene TRBV3-2) and TRBJ1-2; D call uncertain. Germline CDR1 reads LGHDT; CDR2 reads YNNKEL (reference sequence). The CDR3 length is 11 residues. The V end lost 0 bases, the J end lost 7 bases, and 3 bases lay between the germline ends. The CDR3 is CASSQELGYTF. DNA of the CDR3: TGTGCCAGCAGCCAAGAACTTGGCTACACCTTC.